This TCR beta chain appears in the sequencing data of a study of T-cell memory formation after mild COVID-19. TCR alpha and TCR beta cDNA libraries carrying sample barcodes and UMIs came from 5'RACE with constant-segment primers. TCRdb reprocessed the 5' RACE reads with MiXCR, giving one entry per CDR3 protein. The sample holds roughly 500,000 distinct CDR3 sequences, approximately 20% seen once. This clonotype has more than one count but fewer than ten. Germline assignment: CDR1 LNHDA and CDR2 SQIVND (reference sequence). V lost 8 bases and J lost 7, with 20 bases in between. This CDR3 contains 15 residues.

The V call is TRBV19, the J call TRBJ2-2; maybe TRBD1 (5 bases). Sequenced material: PBMCs or a T cell subset sorted from them (not recorded which). This TCR came from an adult woman who had mild COVID-19 (a few samples of this study predate the infection). Cell type and time point are not known. The CDR3 DNA is TGTGCCAGTGCAACGACAGCAAGTCGGGTCGGGGAGCTGTTTTTT. Its protein is CASATTASRVGELFF.